Included here is one TCR beta chain sequence, with context. Its antigen is as yet unknown. These data originate in a study of T-cell memory formation after mild COVID-19. General study findings and limits: CD4+ bias marked clones expanding day 15 to 37, unlike balanced contracting clones. Pre-infection memory held some responding clones, suggesting pre-existing cross-reactive T cells responded. CM and EM subsets held most contracting CD4+ clones; EMRA held CD8+ ones.

TCRdb fed the 5' RACE reads into MiXCR, producing one record per CDR3 protein. The data contain about 410,000 distinct CDR3 sequences, 18% of them singletons. V was cut by 4 bases and J by 11 bases, with 15 bases left in between. This CDR3 region has 12 residues. Germline V gene sequence: CDR1 SGHRS, CDR2 YFSETQ. J is TRBJ1-1 and V is TRBV5-1; D is unclear. The receptor comes from a man aged 18-30 years who had mild COVID-19 (a few samples of this study predate the infection). Cell type and time point are not known. Sequenced material: PBMCs or a T cell subset sorted from them (not recorded which). The CDR3 protein is CASSPGAGDAFF. Here the CDR3 DNA reads TGCGCCAGCAGCCCCGGCGCAGGTGACGCTTTCTTT.